Listed below are T cell receptor beta chains from one sample, sequenced in a study of cytomegalovirus exposure and HLA in healthy donors. Generated by immunoSEQ multiplex PCR, the TCRdb table keeps only in-frame clones and is missing some. The table shows about 160,000 clones, with approximately 85% occurring only once. The sample taken for sequencing was PBMCs. The receptors come from a man aged 45-65 years in good health and CMV-seropositive. Both conserved end residues are part of each CDR3. The D gene is left open where the match is weak. The size entry is marked missing in some rows and otherwise reads once, few, many or a size class.

v_gene	len	abundance	j_gene	d_gene	CDR3aa	CDR3nt
TRBV6-1	16	-	TRBJ2-3	-	CASSELFAGATDTQYF	TGTGCCAGCAGTGAACTCTTCGCGGGGGCCACAGATACGCAGTATTTT
TRBV11-3	14	-	TRBJ1-1	TRBD1	CASSLTGTGTEAFF	TGTGCCAGCAGCTTAACCGGGACAGGGACTGAAGCTTTCTTT
TRBV10-3	15	-	TRBJ2-2	TRBD1	CAISEQGANTGELFF	TGTGCCATCAGTGAGCAGGGGGCGAACACCGGGGAGCTGTTTTTT
TRBV19	15	-	TRBJ2-4	TRBD2	CASSPRGGPGNIQYF	TGTGCCAGTAGTCCCCGGGGGGGGCCTGGAAACATTCAGTACTTC
TRBV28	15	-	TRBJ2-3	TRBD2	CASSLPTGTSGTQYF	TGTGCCAGCAGTTTACCCACGGGGACTAGCGGGACGCAGTATTTT
TRBV28	16	-	TRBJ2-7	-	CASARQVLWSSYEQYF	TGTGCCAGCGCCCGACAGGTTCTATGGAGCTCCTACGAGCAGTACTTC
TRBV6-5	14	-	TRBJ2-7	TRBD2	CASSYSFLADEQYF	TGTGCCAGCAGTTACTCCTTCCTAGCGGACGAGCAGTACTTC
TRBV20-1	11	-	TRBJ2-1	-	CSARAGADLFF	TGCAGTGCTAGAGCAGGGGCGGACCTCTTCTTC
TRBV21-1	17	-	TRBJ2-7	-	CASSARQGFRGYDEQYF	TGTGCCAGCAGCGCCAGACAGGGATTCAGGGGATACGACGAGCAGTACTTC
TRBV5-6	14	-	TRBJ2-7	TRBD1	CASSGGTDSYEQYF	TGTGCCAGCAGTGGTGGGACAGACTCCTACGAGCAGTACTTC
TRBV14	15	-	TRBJ1-1	-	CASATAHALNTEAFF	TGTGCCAGTGCGACAGCCCATGCTCTGAACACTGAAGCTTTCTTT
TRBV5-6	14	-	TRBJ1-5	-	CASSLGGGAQPQHF	TGTGCCAGCAGCCTCGGCGGAGGGGCTCAGCCCCAGCATTTT
TRBV28	15	-	TRBJ2-5	-	CASTTSGGSQETQYF	TGTGCCAGCACTACATCGGGGGGCTCCCAAGAGACCCAGTACTTC
TRBV7-2	15	-	TRBJ1-5	-	CASSLDLPGHQPQHF	TGTGCCAGCAGCTTAGACTTACCAGGCCATCAGCCCCAGCATTTT
TRBV19	15	once	TRBJ1-2	TRBD1	CASYPGRQGKGGYTF	TGTGCCAGCTACCCCGGGAGACAGGGGAAGGGTGGCTACACCTTC
TRBV11-2	12	-	TRBJ2-1	TRBD2	CACGGVYNEQFF	TGTGCCTGCGGGGGAGTCTACAATGAGCAGTTCTTC
TRBV6-1	14	-	TRBJ2-7	-	CASRPAWGDREQYF	TGTGCCAGCAGACCCGCGTGGGGGGATCGGGAGCAGTACTTC
TRBV28	17	-	TRBJ1-5	TRBD1	CASSGTGQSLGNQPQHF	TGTGCCAGCAGTGGAACGGGACAGTCATTGGGCAATCAGCCCCAGCATTTT
TRBV7-6	13	-	TRBJ1-1	-	CASSSVRNTEAFF	TGTGCCAGCAGCTCCGTCAGAAACACTGAAGCTTTCTTT
TRBV5-1	14	once	TRBJ2-3	TRBD1	CASSWDRVPDTQYF	TGCGCCAGCAGCTGGGACAGGGTCCCAGATACGCAGTATTTT
TRBV11-3	15	-	TRBJ1-3	TRBD1	CASSLGQGAGNTIYF	TGTGCCAGCAGCTTGGGACAGGGGGCTGGAAACACCATATATTTT
TRBV19	14	-	TRBJ1-5	TRBD1	CASSVGTGYQPQHF	TGTGCCAGTAGTGTCGGGACAGGGTATCAGCCCCAGCATTTT
TRBV11-1	13	-	TRBJ2-1	TRBD1	CASNPGTANEQFF	TGTGCCAGCAACCCCGGGACAGCCAATGAGCAGTTCTTC
TRBV28	14	-	TRBJ2-1	-	CASSLGSGYNEQFF	TGTGCCAGCAGTCTAGGGTCGGGGTACAATGAGCAGTTCTTC
TRBV30	14	-	TRBJ1-1	TRBD1	CAWSFLQGSTEAFF	TGTGCCTGGAGTTTTTTACAGGGGAGCACTGAAGCTTTCTTT
TRBV18	13	-	TRBJ1-2	TRBD1	CASSPRQGDGYTF	TGTGCCAGCTCACCCAGACAGGGAGATGGCTACACCTTC
TRBV18	15	once	TRBJ1-6	-	CASSIRQAYNSPLHF	TGTGCCAGCTCAATAAGACAGGCCTATAATTCACCCCTCCACTTT
TRBV4-1	14	-	TRBJ1-1	TRBD1	CASRRPGGNTEAFF	TGCGCCAGCAGACGCCCAGGGGGGAACACTGAAGCTTTCTTT
TRBV19	16	-	TRBJ2-7	-	CASSTSDRRSSYEQYF	TGTGCCAGTAGCACCTCAGACAGGAGGAGCTCCTACGAGCAGTACTTC
TRBV6-1	14	-	TRBJ2-7	-	CASSEGQEPYEQYF	TGTGCCAGCAGTGAAGGGCAGGAACCCTACGAGCAGTACTTC
TRBV11-3	14	-	TRBJ2-5	TRBD1	CASSRDRWDETQYF	TGTGCCAGCAGCCGGGACAGGTGGGACGAGACCCAGTACTTC
TRBV6-5	13	-	TRBJ2-7	TRBD1	CASRKGAHYEQYF	TGTGCCAGCAGGAAGGGGGCGCACTACGAGCAGTACTTC
TRBV7-2	18	-	TRBJ2-1	TRBD2	CASSLAGLAGGYINEQFF	TGTGCCAGCAGCTTAGCGGGGTTAGCGGGGGGCTACATCAATGAGCAGTTCTTC
TRBV18	14	-	TRBJ2-5	TRBD1	CASSPGTGEATQYF	TGTGCCAGCTCACCAGGGACAGGGGAGGCGACCCAGTACTTC
TRBV6-5	13	-	TRBJ2-7	-	CASSSYRQGEQYF	TGTGCCAGTAGTTCGTACAGGCAAGGCGAGCAGTACTTC
TRBV7-7	14	-	TRBJ2-5	-	CASSLGDTKETQYF	TGTGCTAGCAGCTTAGGGGACACCAAAGAGACCCAGTACTTC
TRBV6-5	13	once	TRBJ1-2	TRBD1	CASSFWTGNGYTF	TGTGCCAGCAGTTTCTGGACAGGGAATGGCTACACCTTC
TRBV25-1	13	few	TRBJ2-3	-	CATTTGSGRTQYF	TGTGCCACCACGACAGGCAGTGGACGGACGCAGTATTTT
TRBV6-1	14	-	TRBJ2-7	-	CASSETALPYEQYF	TGTGCCAGCAGTGAAACAGCCCTGCCCTACGAGCAGTACTTC
TRBV6-5	15	-	TRBJ1-1	TRBD1	CASSHSAGGYTEAFF	TGTGCCAGCAGTCACTCGGCAGGGGGCTACACTGAAGCTTTCTTT
TRBV6-5	15	once	TRBJ2-5	TRBD2	CASSPRLAAWETQYF	TGTGCCAGCAGCCCTAGACTAGCGGCCTGGGAGACCCAGTACTTC
TRBV6-1	14	-	TRBJ2-5	-	CASSDGGGWETQYF	TGTGCCAGCAGTGATGGAGGGGGCTGGGAGACCCAGTACTTC
TRBV10-3	13	-	TRBJ2-5	TRBD1	CAITQTGGDEQYF	TGTGCCATCACTCAGACAGGGGGCGATGAGCAGTACTTC
TRBV10-3	15	-	TRBJ2-1	TRBD2	CAIDSGVAGALEQFF	TGTGCCATCGACAGCGGGGTAGCGGGAGCTTTGGAGCAGTTCTTC
TRBV27	15	-	TRBJ2-7	-	CASSPLSGPHYEQYF	TGTGCCAGCAGCCCCTTGAGCGGGCCTCACTACGAGCAGTACTTC
TRBV2	12	-	TRBJ1-1	TRBD1	CASSLTGAEAFF	TGTGCCAGCAGTCTGACAGGGGCTGAAGCTTTCTTT